Below are 19 T cell receptor beta chains sequenced from a single sample in a study of control samples from healthy donors and cancer patients. Sequenced by immunoSEQ multiplex PCR; TCRdb stores in-frame clones only, minus some. The sample has about 80,000 clones, 70% to 90% seen once. Sequenced material: blood. The receptors derive from a woman between 50 and 59 years old in good health.

This clone was detected only a few times. V gene TRBV2 combines with J gene TRBJ1-2; no definite D call. The germline V and J ends were trimmed by 10 bases and 8 bases, with 20 bases remaining between them. CDR1 SNHLY and CDR2 FYNNEI come from the germline V gene. This CDR3 has 13 residues. The CDR3 is CANQKLEEGGYTF. Written as DNA, the CDR3 is TGTGCCAACCAGAAGCTGGAGGAGGGAGGCTACACCTTC.

V is TRBV2 and J is TRBJ1-3, with a possible D match to TRBD1 (6 bases). Germline V gene lookup returns CDR1 SNHLY and CDR2 FYNNEI. Trimming pared 6 bases from V and 0 bases from J, leaving 9 bases between. The CDR3 has 14 amino acids. CDR3 sequence reads: CASSGQLSGNTIYF. CDR3 nucleotide sequence: TGTGCCAGCAGCGGACAGCTCTCTGGAAACACCATATATTTT.

The rearrangement uses TRBV28 and TRBJ1-2; D is unresolved. CDR1 and CDR2 from the germline V gene are MDHEN and SYDVKM. The V end was cut by 2 bases, the J end by 0 bases, with 1 base between. This CDR3 is built from 12 residues. The CDR3 DNA sequence: TGTGCCAGCAGTTTACCTAACTATGGCTACACCTTC. This sequence encodes CASSLPNYGYTF.

The chain combines TRBV5-3 with TRBJ2-1; D is uncertain. TRBV5-3 is designated an ORF whose function remains uncertain. Trimming took 8 bases from V and 7 from J, leaving 4 bases between them. The CDR3 is 9 amino acids. The DNA of the CDR3 is TGTGCCAGCGCAAATGAGCAGTTCTTC. It encodes CASANEQFF.

CDR3: CASRSLQGQYLNTEAFF. In DNA form, the CDR3 reads TGTGCCAGCAGATCTTTGCAAGGACAGTACTTAAACACTGAAGCTTTCTTT. The chain couples TRBV5-6 to TRBJ1-1; maybe TRBD1 (6 bases). The CDR3 sequence is 17 residues long. Germline V lookup: CDR1 SGHDT, CDR2 YYEEEE. V lost 5 bases and J lost 2, with 22 bases in between. The whole variable domain, remainder taken from reference TRBV5-6 and TRBJ1-1, is DAGVTQSPTHLIKTRGQQVTLRCSPKSGHDTVSWYQQALGQGPQFIFQYYEEEERQRGNFPDRFSGHQFPNYSSELNVNALLLGDSALYLCASRSLQGQYLNTEAFFGQGTRLTVV.

This clone is a singleton in its sample. The chain recombines TRBV9 with TRBJ2-7; no firm D call. In germline, CDR1 is SGDLS, CDR2 YYNGEE. This CDR3 comprises 15 residues. Trimming pared 0 bases from V and 2 bases from J, leaving 12 bases between. As DNA, the CDR3 is TGTGCCAGCAGCGTAGGAATAGGCGGTACCTACGAGCAGTACTTC. Translating it yields CASSVGIGGTYEQYF.

J is TRBJ2-7 and V is TRBV7-8; weak D call: TRBD2 (5 bases). This CDR3 contains 15 residues. Trimming removed 0 bases from V and 2 bases from J, with 11 bases in between. Germline V gene data show CDR1 as SGHVS and CDR2 as FQNEAQ. The chain's CDR3 is CASSLAPGKTYEQYF. The CDR3 DNA reads TGTGCCAGCAGCTTAGCGCCGGGGAAGACCTACGAGCAGTACTTC.

This chain uses TRBV3-1 (or the pseudogene TRBV3-2) with TRBJ1-1; tentative D call: TRBD1 (5 bases). The CDR3 extends over 14 amino acids. V was cut by 2 bases and J by 4 bases, with 11 bases left in between. The V gene's germline CDR1 is LGHDT and CDR2 YNNKEL (reference sequence). The CDR3 sequence is CASSQQEGLTEAFF. CDR3 DNA sequence: TGTGCCAGCAGCCAACAAGAGGGGCTCACTGAAGCTTTCTTT.

The chain employs TRBV29-1 and TRBJ2-7; 9 nucleotides align to TRBD1. CDR3 length: 15 residues. Germline-derived CDR1 and CDR2 are SQVTM and ANQGSEA. V was clipped by 0 bases and J by 6 bases; unmatched bases: 9. DNA for the CDR3: TGCAGCGTTGAAGATGGGAACAGGGGGCGATTCGAGCAGTACTTC. The encoded protein is CSVEDGNRGRFEQYF.

As to this clone: In the same sample, other DNA sequences code for this CDR3. The chain couples TRBV12-3 or TRBV12-4 to TRBJ2-7; a possible D gene is TRBD2 (5 bases). The CDR3 has 13 amino acids. The V and J ends lost 5 bases and 0 bases respectively, with 8 bases between them. The CDR3 DNA follows: TGTGCCAGCAGTCCCGGGGACTCCTACGAGCAGTACTTC. The encoded protein is CASSPGDSYEQYF.

The count of this clone is one. This sequence joins TRBV19 and TRBJ1-2, with TRBD1 matching 8 bases. The V segment lost 4 bases and the J segment 6 bases; nucleotides outside the gene matches: 4. Germline CDR1 reads LNHDA; CDR2 reads SQIVND (reference sequence). The CDR3 runs to 13 residues. For the CDR3, the DNA is TGTGCCAGTAGTACGATACAGGGGGATGGCTACACCTTC. Residues: CASSTIQGDGYTF.

This chain joins TRBV3-1 (or the pseudogene TRBV3-2) and TRBJ2-4; D might be TRBD1 or TRBD2, each matching 7 bases. V lost 2 bases and J 10 bases, leaving 15 bases between the germline ends. Germline CDR1 reads LGHDT; CDR2 reads YNNKEL (reference sequence). CDR3 length equals 14 residues. CDR3 loop: CASSQTGGQPIQYF. The CDR3 bases are TGTGCCAGCAGCCAAACGGGGGGACAGCCGATTCAGTACTTC.

The chain joins TRBV6-6 to TRBJ2-1; tentatively, D is TRBD1 (5 bases). V was cut by 5 bases and J by 5 bases, with 10 bases left in between. The germline V gene encodes CDR1 MNHNY and CDR2 SVGAGI (reference sequence). The CDR3 spans 13 residues. The CDR3 nucleotides are TGTGCCAGCAGTCGGTTACAGGACAATGAGCAGTTCTTC. Translating it yields CASSRLQDNEQFF.

The chain has TRBV3-1 (or the pseudogene TRBV3-2) and TRBJ1-1; a weak D match, TRBD1 (5 bases). Trimming removed 4 bases at V and 4 bases at J, with 13 bases between. Germline V gene sequence: CDR1 LGHDT, CDR2 YNNKEL (reference sequence). The CDR3 has 14 amino acids. The CDR3 sequence: CASSPSPGGTEAFF. In nucleotides, the CDR3 is TGTGCCAGCAGCCCTAGTCCTGGGGGCACTGAAGCTTTCTTT.

The chain links TRBV24-1 to TRBJ2-3, with TRBD2 matching over 8 bases. Looked up from germline, CDR1 is KGHDR and CDR2 is SFDVKD. V was clipped by 4 bases and J by 5 bases; unmatched bases: 10. CDR3 length equals 16 residues. CDR3 protein: CATSEPVAGGIDTQYF. The CDR3 nucleotides are TGTGCCACCAGTGAGCCCGTGGCGGGGGGAATAGATACGCAGTATTTT.

The rearrangement links TRBV14 to TRBJ1-4; D remains unclear. The CDR3 is made up of 13 amino acids. The germline V gene encodes CDR1 SGHDN and CDR2 FVKESK. The V gene lost 4 bases and the J gene lost 6 bases, with 9 bases spanning the gap. CDR3 residues: CASSLRTYEKLFF. Here the CDR3 DNA reads TGTGCCAGCAGCCTACGGACGTATGAAAAACTGTTTTTT.

The rearrangement uses TRBV2 and TRBJ1-4, with no clear D. V shed 7 bases and J shed 7 bases, with 7 bases lying between them. Germline CDR1 SNHLY, CDR2 FYNNEI. The CDR3 consists of 11 residues. Here the CDR3 reads CASKDGEKLFF. As DNA, the CDR3 is TGTGCCAGCAAGGACGGTGAAAAACTGTTTTTT.

The rearrangement joins TRBV2 to TRBJ1-1; D gene uncertain. Germline assignment: CDR1 SNHLY and CDR2 FYNNEI. The germline V and J ends were trimmed by 3 bases and 1 base, with 6 bases remaining between them. The CDR3 loop spans 13 amino acids. The CDR3 DNA reads as TGTGCCAGCAGTGACAGTTGGAACACTGAAGCTTTCTTT. It yields the protein CASSDSWNTEAFF.

Concerning this clone itself: The junction departs from germline at one end; a sequencing error may be responsible. This chain joins TRBV6-2 or TRBV6-3 and TRBJ2-7; D is tentatively TRBD1 or TRBD2 (6 bases each). The CDR3 spans 12 residues. The V gene's germline CDR1 is MNHEY and CDR2 SVGEGT. The CDR3 bases are TGTGCCAGCAGTTACTCGTCAGGGGACTCCACATTC. The encoded protein is CASSYSSGDSTF.